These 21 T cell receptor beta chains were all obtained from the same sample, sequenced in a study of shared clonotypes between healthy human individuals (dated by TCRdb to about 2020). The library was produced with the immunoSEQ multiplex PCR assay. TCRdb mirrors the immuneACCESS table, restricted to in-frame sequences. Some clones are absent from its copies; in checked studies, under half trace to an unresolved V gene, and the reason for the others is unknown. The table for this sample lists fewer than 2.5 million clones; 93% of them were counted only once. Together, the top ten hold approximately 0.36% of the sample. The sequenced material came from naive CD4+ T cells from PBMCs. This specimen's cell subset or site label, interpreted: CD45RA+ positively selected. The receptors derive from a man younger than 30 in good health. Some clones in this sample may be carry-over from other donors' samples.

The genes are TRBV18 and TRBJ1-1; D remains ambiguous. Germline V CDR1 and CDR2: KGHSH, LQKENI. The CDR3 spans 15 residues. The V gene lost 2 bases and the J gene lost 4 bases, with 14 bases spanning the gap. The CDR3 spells CASSPVNVEGTEAFF. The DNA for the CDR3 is TGTGCCAGCTCACCAGTGAACGTCGAGGGCACTGAAGCTTTCTTT.

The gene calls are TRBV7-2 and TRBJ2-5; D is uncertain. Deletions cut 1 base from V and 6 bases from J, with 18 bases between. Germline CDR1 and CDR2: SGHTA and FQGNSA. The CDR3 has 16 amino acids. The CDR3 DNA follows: TGTGCCAGCAGCTTAGTAGGCGGTACCCCTGGGCAGACCCAGTACTTC. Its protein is CASSLVGGTPGQTQYF.

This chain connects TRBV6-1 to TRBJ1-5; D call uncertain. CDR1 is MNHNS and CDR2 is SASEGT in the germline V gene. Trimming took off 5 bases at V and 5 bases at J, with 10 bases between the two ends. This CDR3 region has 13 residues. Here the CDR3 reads CASSITAYQPQHF. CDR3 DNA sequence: TGTGCCAGCAGTATCACAGCCTATCAGCCCCAGCATTTT.

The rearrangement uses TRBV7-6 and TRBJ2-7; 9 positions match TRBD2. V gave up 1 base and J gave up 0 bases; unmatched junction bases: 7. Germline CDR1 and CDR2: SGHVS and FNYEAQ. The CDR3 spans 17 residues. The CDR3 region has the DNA TGTGCCAGCAGCTTAGTGTCTGCGGGGGGGAGCTCCTACGAGCAGTACTTC. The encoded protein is CASSLVSAGGSSYEQYF. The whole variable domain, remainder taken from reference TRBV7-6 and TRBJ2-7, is GAGVSQSPRYKVTKRGQDVALRCDPISGHVSLYWYRQALGQGPEFLTYFNYEAQQDKSGLPNDRFSAERPEGSISTLTIQRTEQRDSAMYRCASSLVSAGGSSYEQYFGPGTRLTVT.

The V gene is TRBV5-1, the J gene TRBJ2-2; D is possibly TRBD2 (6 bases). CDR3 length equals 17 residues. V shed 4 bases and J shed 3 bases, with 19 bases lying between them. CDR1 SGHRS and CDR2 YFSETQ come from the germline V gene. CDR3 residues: CASSILFGGPDTGELFF. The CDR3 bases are TGCGCCAGCAGCATACTATTTGGAGGGCCCGACACCGGGGAGCTGTTTTTT.

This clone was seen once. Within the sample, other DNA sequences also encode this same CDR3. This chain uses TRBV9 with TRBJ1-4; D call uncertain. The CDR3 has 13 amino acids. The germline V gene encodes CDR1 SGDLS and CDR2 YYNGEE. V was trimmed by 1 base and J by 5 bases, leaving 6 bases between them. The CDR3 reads CASSVTPNEKLFF. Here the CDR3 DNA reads TGTGCCAGCAGCGTAACCCCCAATGAAAAACTGTTTTTT.

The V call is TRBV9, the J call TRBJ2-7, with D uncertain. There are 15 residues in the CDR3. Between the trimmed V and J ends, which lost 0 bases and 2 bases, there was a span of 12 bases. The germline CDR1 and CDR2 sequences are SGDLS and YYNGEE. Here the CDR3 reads CASSVDSNSAYEQYF. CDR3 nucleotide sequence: TGTGCCAGCAGCGTAGATTCTAACTCCGCCTACGAGCAGTACTTC.

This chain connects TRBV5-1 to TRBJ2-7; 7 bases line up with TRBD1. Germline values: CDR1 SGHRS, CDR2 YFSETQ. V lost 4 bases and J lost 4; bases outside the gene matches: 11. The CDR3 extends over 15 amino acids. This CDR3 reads CASSPQQGSKYEQYF. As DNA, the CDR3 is TGCGCCAGCAGCCCCCAACAGGGGTCTAAGTACGAGCAGTACTTC.

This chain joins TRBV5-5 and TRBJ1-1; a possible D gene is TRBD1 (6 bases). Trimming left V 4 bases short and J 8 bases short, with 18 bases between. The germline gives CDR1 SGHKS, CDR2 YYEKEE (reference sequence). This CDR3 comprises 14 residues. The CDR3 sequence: CASSPLRGGSEAFF. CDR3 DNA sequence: TGTGCCAGCAGCCCTCTTAGGGGGGGCTCAGAAGCTTTCTTT.

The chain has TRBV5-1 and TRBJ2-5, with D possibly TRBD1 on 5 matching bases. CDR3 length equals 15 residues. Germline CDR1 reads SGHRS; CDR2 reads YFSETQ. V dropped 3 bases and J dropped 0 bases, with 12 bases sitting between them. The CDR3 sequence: CASSSDRQNQETQYF. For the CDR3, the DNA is TGCGCCAGCAGCTCGGACCGACAGAACCAAGAGACCCAGTACTTC. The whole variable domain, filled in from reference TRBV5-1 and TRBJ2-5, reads KAGVTQTPRYLIKTRGQQVTLSCSPISGHRSVSWYQQTPGQGLQFLFEYFSETQRNKGNFPGRFSGRQFSNSRSEMNVSTLELGDSALYLCASSSDRQNQETQYFGPGTRLLVL.

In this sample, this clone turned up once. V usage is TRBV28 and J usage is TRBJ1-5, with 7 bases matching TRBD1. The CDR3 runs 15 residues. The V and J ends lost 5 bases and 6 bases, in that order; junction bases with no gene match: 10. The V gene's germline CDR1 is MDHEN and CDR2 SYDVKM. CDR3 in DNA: TGTGCCAGCAGTACCACGACAGGGTCTGTTCAGCCCCAGCATTTT. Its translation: CASSTTTGSVQPQHF.

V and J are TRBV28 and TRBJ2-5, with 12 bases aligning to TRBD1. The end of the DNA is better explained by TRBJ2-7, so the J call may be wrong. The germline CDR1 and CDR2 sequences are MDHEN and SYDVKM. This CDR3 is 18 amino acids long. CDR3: CASSGAGTGGGGVYEQYF. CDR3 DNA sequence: TGTGCCAGCAGCGGCGCCGGGACAGGGGGCGGAGGCGTCTACGAGCAGTACTTC.

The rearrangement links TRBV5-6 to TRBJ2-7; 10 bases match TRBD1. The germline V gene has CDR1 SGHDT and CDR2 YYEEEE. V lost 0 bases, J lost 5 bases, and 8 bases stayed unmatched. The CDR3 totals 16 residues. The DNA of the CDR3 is TGTGCCAGCAGCTTGGTGGGGGACAGGGGTCTCCACGAGCAGTACTTC. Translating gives CASSLVGDRGLHEQYF.

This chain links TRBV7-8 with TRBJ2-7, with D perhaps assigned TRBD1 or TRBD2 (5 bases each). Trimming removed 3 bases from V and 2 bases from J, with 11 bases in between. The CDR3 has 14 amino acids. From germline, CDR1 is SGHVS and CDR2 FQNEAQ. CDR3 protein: CASSLGDPTYEQYF. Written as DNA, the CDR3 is TGTGCCAGCAGCTTGGGGGACCCTACCTACGAGCAGTACTTC.

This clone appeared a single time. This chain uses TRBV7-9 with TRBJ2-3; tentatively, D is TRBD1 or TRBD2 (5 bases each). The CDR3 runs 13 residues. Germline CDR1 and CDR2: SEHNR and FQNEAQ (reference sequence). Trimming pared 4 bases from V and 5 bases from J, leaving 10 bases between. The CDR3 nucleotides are TGTGCCAGCAGCTCCGGGGCTGTAGATACGCAGTATTTT. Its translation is CASSSGAVDTQYF.

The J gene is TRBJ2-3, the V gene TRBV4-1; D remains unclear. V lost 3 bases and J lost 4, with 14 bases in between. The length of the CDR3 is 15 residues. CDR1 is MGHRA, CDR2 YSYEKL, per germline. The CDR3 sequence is CASSQPGSLADTQYF. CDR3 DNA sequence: TGCGCCAGCAGCCAGCCCGGTTCTTTGGCAGATACGCAGTATTTT.

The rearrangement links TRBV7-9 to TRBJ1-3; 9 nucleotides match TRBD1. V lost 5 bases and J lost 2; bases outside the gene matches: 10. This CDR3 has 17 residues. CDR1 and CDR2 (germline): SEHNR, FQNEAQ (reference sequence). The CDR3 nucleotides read TGTGCCAGCAGCCGAGCGTCGACAGGGGGGACTGGAAACACCATATATTTT. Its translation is CASSRASTGGTGNTIYF.

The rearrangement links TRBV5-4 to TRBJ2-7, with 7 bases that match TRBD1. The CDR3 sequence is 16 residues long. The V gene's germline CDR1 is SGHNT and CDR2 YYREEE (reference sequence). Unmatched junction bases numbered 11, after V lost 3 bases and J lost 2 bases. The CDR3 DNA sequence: TGTGCCAGCAGCTCCCGGTCCTGGCAGGGGGCCTACGAGCAGTACTTC. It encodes CASSSRSWQGAYEQYF.

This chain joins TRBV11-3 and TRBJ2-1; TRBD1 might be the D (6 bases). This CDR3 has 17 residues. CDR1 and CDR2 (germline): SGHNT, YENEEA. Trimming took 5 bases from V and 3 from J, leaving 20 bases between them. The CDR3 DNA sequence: TGTGCCAGCAGCCGAGTTTCTACAGGGATTTTCTACAATGAGCAGTTCTTC. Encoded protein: CASSRVSTGIFYNEQFF.

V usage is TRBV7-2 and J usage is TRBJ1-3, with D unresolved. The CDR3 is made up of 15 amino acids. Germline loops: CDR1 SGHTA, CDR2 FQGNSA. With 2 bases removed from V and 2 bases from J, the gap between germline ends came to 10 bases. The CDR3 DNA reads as TGTGCCAGCAGCTTATTGGGGTTTGCTGGAAACACCATATATTTT. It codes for CASSLLGFAGNTIYF.

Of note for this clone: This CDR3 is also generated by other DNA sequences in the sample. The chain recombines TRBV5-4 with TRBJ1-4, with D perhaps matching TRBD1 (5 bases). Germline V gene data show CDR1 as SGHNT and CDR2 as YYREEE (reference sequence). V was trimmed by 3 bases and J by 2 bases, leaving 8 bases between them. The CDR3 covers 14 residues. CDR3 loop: CASSSTATNEKLFF. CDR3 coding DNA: TGTGCCAGCAGCTCGACAGCTACTAATGAAAAACTGTTTTTT.